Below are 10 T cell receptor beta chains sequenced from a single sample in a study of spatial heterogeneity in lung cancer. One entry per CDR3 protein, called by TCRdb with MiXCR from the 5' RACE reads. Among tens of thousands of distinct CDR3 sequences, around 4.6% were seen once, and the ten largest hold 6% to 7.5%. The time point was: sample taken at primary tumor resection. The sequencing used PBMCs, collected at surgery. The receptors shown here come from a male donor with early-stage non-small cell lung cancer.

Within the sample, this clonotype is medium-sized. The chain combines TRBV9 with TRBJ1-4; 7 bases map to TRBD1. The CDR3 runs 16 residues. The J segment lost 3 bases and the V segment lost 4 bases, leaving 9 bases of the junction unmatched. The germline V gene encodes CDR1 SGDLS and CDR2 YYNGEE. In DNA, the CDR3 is TGTGCCAGCAGCCCGACTCCAGGGGGTGCTAATGAAAAACTGTTTTTT. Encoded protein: CASSPTPGGANEKLFF.

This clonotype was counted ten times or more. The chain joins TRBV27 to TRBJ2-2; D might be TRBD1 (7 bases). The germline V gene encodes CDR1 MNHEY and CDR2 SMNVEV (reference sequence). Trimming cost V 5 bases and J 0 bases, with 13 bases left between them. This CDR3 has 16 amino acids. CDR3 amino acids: CASSPRDSSNTGELFF. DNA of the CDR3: TGTGCCAGCAGTCCGCGGGACAGTTCGAACACCGGGGAGCTGTTTTTT.

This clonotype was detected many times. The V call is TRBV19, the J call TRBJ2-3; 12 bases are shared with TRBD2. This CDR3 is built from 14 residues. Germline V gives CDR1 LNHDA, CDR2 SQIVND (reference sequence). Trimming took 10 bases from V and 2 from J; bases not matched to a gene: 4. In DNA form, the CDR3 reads TGTGCCACCAGACTAGCGGGAGACACAGATACGCAGTATTTT. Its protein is CATRLAGDTDTQYF.

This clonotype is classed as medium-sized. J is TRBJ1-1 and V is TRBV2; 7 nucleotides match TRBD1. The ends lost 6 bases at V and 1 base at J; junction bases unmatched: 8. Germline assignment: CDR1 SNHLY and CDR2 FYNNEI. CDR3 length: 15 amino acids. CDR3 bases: TGTGCCAGCAGGCGGGACAGACTACGGAACACTGAAGCTTTCTTT. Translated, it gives CASRRDRLRNTEAFF. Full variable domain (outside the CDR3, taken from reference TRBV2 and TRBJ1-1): EPEVTQTPSHQVTQMGQEVILRCVPISNHLYFYWYRQILGQKVEFLVSFYNNEISEKSEIFDDQFSVERPDGSNFTLKIRSTKLEDSAMYFCASRRDRLRNTEAFFGQGTRLTVV.

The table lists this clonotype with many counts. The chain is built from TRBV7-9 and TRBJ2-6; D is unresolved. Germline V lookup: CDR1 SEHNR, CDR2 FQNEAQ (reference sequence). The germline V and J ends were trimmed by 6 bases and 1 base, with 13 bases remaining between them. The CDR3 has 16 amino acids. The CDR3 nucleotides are TGTGCCAGCAGTTACGACGGAATATCTGGGGCCAACGTCCTGACTTTC. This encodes CASSYDGISGANVLTF.

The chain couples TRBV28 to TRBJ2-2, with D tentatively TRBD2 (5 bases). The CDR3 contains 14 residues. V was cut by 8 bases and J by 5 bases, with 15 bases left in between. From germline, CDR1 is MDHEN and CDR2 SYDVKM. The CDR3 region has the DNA TGTGCCAGCCTCCGGAGGCAGGCTACCGGGGAGCTGTTTTTT. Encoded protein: CASLRRQATGELFF.

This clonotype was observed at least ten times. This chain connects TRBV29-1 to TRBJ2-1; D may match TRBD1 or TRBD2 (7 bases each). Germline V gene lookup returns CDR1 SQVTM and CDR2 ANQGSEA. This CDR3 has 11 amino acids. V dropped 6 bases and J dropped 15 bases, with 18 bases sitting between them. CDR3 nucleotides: TGCAGCGTAGCGGGACAGTCGGGTTGGTTCTTC. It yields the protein CSVAGQSGWFF.

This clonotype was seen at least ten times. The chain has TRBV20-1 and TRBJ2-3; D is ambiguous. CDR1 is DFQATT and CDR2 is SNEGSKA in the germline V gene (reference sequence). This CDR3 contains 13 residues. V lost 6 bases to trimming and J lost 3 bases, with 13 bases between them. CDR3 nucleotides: TGCAGTGCCCCGGACCTAGGAACAGATACGCAGTATTTT. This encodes CSAPDLGTDTQYF.

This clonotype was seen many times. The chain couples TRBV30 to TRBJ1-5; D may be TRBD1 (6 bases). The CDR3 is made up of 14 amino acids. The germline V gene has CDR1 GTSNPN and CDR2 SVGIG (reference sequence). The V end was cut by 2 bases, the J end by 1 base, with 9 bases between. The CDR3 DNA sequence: TGTGCCTGGAGTAGGGACACGAGCAATCAGCCCCAGCATTTT. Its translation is CAWSRDTSNQPQHF. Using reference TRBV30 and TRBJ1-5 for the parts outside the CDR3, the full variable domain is SQTIHQWPATLVQPVGSPLSLECTVEGTSNPNLYWYRQAAGRGLQLLFYSVGIGQISSEVPQNLSASRPQDRQFILSSKKLLLSDSGFYLCAWSRDTSNQPQHFGDGTRLSIL.

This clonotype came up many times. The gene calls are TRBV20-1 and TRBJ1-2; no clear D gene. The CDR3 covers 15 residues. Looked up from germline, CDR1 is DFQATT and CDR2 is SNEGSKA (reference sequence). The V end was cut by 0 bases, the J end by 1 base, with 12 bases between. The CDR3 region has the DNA TGCAGTGCTAGAGATGTCCAGATGAATAACTATGGCTACACCTTC. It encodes CSARDVQMNNYGYTF.